This entry is about one TCR beta chain. These data originate in a study of PD-1 blockade in classical Hodgkin lymphoma. Only in-frame clones appear in the TCRdb table, and some are missing; sequencing was by immunoSEQ multiplex PCR. The sample holds 15,000 to 20,000 clones, over 75% seen once. The V gene end was trimmed by 4 bases and the J gene end by 4 bases; junction bases not matched to a gene: 9. The CDR3 runs to 14 residues. CDR1 and CDR2 (germline): SQVTM, ANQGSEA. The time point here: newly diagnosed, previously untreated cHL patient sample. Researchers report purifying CD4+ T cells from thawed PBMCs by magnetic negative selection.

Sample: CD4+ T cells from blood. The J gene is TRBJ2-5, the V gene TRBV29-1, with 7 bases identical to TRBD2. This TCR was sampled from a human donor with classical Hodgkin lymphoma. The CDR3 DNA follows: TGCAGCGTTGCCCCCCGTGTAGCGGGAGAGACCCAGTACTTC. Translating it yields CSVAPRVAGETQYF.